Listed below are T cell receptor beta chains from one sample, sequenced in a study of T cells in Graves' hyperthyroidism and ophthalmopathy. TCRdb redid the calling of the multiplex PCR reads with MiXCR, one entry per CDR3 protein. The sample holds over 650,000 distinct CDR3 sequences, approximately 16% seen once. Sequences were obtained from blood. The receptors derive from a man aged 18 to 29 with Graves' hyperthyroidism. The CDR3 runs from the conserved cysteine through the conserved F or W. The order of the fields is V gene, J gene, clone size, D gene, CDR3 protein, CDR3 DNA. A D gene is named only where the DNA matches it firmly. Some rows mark clone size as missing; the rest say once, few, many or name a class of expanded clone.

v_call: TRBV19; j_call: TRBJ1-1; clone_size: few; d_call: .; cdr3_aa: CASRETGLNTEAFF; cdr3_nt: TGTGCCAGTAGAGAAACAGGGTTGAACACTGAAGCTTTCTTT
v_call: TRBV6-1; j_call: TRBJ1-2; clone_size: .; d_call: .; cdr3_aa: CASSDSPGRGSKNYGYTF; cdr3_nt: TGTGCCAGCAGTGATAGCCCCGGTCGGGGTTCGAAGAACTATGGCTACACCTTC
v_call: TRBV19; j_call: TRBJ1-1; clone_size: .; d_call: .; cdr3_aa: CASRLTGMVDTEAFF; cdr3_nt: TGTGCCAGTAGGCTGACAGGAATGGTGGACACTGAAGCTTTCTTT
v_call: TRBV5-1; j_call: TRBJ2-1; clone_size: many; d_call: .; cdr3_aa: CASSLTSIYNEQFF; cdr3_nt: TGCGCCAGCAGCTTGACTAGCATCTACAATGAGCAGTTCTTC
v_call: TRBV28; j_call: TRBJ1-2; clone_size: few; d_call: .; cdr3_aa: CASSLGTTAGYTF; cdr3_nt: TGTGCCAGCAGTTTAGGGACAACCGCGGGCTACACCTTC
v_call: TRBV20-1; j_call: TRBJ1-1; clone_size: .; d_call: .; cdr3_aa: CSAIPSGFHSPNTEAFF; cdr3_nt: TGCAGTGCGATACCGTCGGGGTTCCACAGCCCGAACACTGAAGCTTTCTTT
v_call: TRBV20-1; j_call: TRBJ2-5; clone_size: few; d_call: .; cdr3_aa: CSAIPLETQYF; cdr3_nt: TGCAGTGCCATACCCCTTGAGACCCAGTACTTC
v_call: TRBV6-1; j_call: TRBJ2-1; clone_size: many; d_call: .; cdr3_aa: CASRHNWIYNEQFF; cdr3_nt: TGTGCCAGCAGACACAACTGGATCTACAATGAGCAGTTCTTC
v_call: TRBV5-5; j_call: TRBJ1-5; clone_size: .; d_call: .; cdr3_aa: CASSQDKGRGQPQHF; cdr3_nt: TGTGCCAGCAGCCAAGATAAGGGTAGGGGACAGCCCCAGCATTTT
v_call: TRBV20-1; j_call: TRBJ1-2; clone_size: .; d_call: TRBD1; cdr3_aa: CSASRTGADGYTF; cdr3_nt: TGCAGTGCTAGCCGGACAGGGGCCGATGGCTACACCTTC
v_call: TRBV7-2; j_call: TRBJ2-7; clone_size: many; d_call: .; cdr3_aa: CASSLARASEQYF; cdr3_nt: TGTGCCAGCAGCTTAGCGAGAGCTTCCGAGCAGTACTTC
v_call: TRBV20-1; j_call: TRBJ2-7; clone_size: few; d_call: .; cdr3_aa: CSARDLLVNTYEQYF; cdr3_nt: TGCAGTGCTAGAGATCTACTAGTAAATACCTACGAGCAGTACTTC
v_call: TRBV28; j_call: TRBJ1-2; clone_size: few; d_call: .; cdr3_aa: CASQGGGYTF; cdr3_nt: TGTGCCAGCCAAGGGGGTGGCTACACCTTC
v_call: TRBV28; j_call: TRBJ2-1; clone_size: .; d_call: TRBD2; cdr3_aa: CASSLAGTNNEQFF; cdr3_nt: TGTGCCAGCTCTCTAGCGGGGACGAACAATGAGCAGTTCTTC
v_call: TRBV12-3/TRBV12-4; j_call: TRBJ1-2; clone_size: many; d_call: .; cdr3_aa: CASTPSEAPNGYTF; cdr3_nt: TGTGCCAGCACCCCGTCCGAGGCACCAAATGGCTACACCTTC
v_call: TRBV3-1; j_call: TRBJ2-2; clone_size: .; d_call: .; cdr3_aa: CASSQDWANTGELFF; cdr3_nt: TGTGCCAGCAGCCAAGACTGGGCGAACACCGGGGAGCTGTTTTTT
v_call: TRBV4-3; j_call: TRBJ1-1; clone_size: few; d_call: .; cdr3_aa: CASSQDRRRENTEAFF; cdr3_nt: TGCGCCAGCAGCCAAGATCGGCGAAGGGAGAACACTGAAGCTTTCTTT
v_call: TRBV18; j_call: TRBJ2-1; clone_size: many; d_call: TRBD2; cdr3_aa: CASSPRTVKGLAFNEQFF; cdr3_nt: TGTGCCAGCTCACCTCGGACAGTAAAGGGACTAGCTTTCAATGAGCAGTTCTTC
v_call: TRBV7-8; j_call: TRBJ2-3; clone_size: many; d_call: TRBD2; cdr3_aa: CASSPLGGEMDTQYF; cdr3_nt: TGTGCCAGCAGCCCCCTTGGGGGGGAAATGGATACGCAGTATTTT
v_call: TRBV10-3; j_call: TRBJ2-1; clone_size: .; d_call: .; cdr3_aa: CAISQDRQIYNEQFF; cdr3_nt: TGTGCCATCAGTCAAGACCGACAAATTTACAATGAGCAGTTCTTC
v_call: TRBV20-1; j_call: TRBJ2-3; clone_size: .; d_call: TRBD2; cdr3_aa: CSARGVAGGRTDTQYF; cdr3_nt: TGCAGTGCTAGAGGTGTGGCGGGAGGTCGCACAGATACGCAGTATTTT
v_call: TRBV20-1; j_call: TRBJ2-3; clone_size: many; d_call: .; cdr3_aa: CSARGSSGSTDTQYF; cdr3_nt: TGCAGTGCTAGAGGCAGTAGCGGTAGCACAGATACGCAGTATTTT
v_call: TRBV28; j_call: TRBJ2-7; clone_size: many; d_call: .; cdr3_aa: CASSGTFYEQYF; cdr3_nt: TGTGCCAGCAGTGGGACATTCTACGAGCAGTACTTC
v_call: TRBV14; j_call: TRBJ2-3; clone_size: .; d_call: .; cdr3_aa: CASSQLLADTDTQYF; cdr3_nt: TGTGCCAGCAGCCAGTTACTAGCAGACACAGATACGCAGTATTTT
v_call: TRBV7-9; j_call: TRBJ1-2; clone_size: few; d_call: .; cdr3_aa: CASSKTNYGYTF; cdr3_nt: TGTGCCAGCAGCAAAACTAACTATGGCTACACCTTC
v_call: TRBV7-9; j_call: TRBJ2-1; clone_size: few; d_call: .; cdr3_aa: CASIIRHEQFF; cdr3_nt: TGTGCCAGCATCATTAGACATGAGCAGTTCTTC
v_call: TRBV18; j_call: TRBJ2-1; clone_size: many; d_call: .; cdr3_aa: CASSPLTSSRGEQFF; cdr3_nt: TGTGCCAGCTCCCCCCTGACTAGTAGTAGGGGTGAGCAGTTCTTC
v_call: TRBV7-2; j_call: TRBJ2-1; clone_size: few; d_call: TRBD2; cdr3_aa: CASSLGRLAGPSYNEQFF; cdr3_nt: TGTGCCAGCAGCTTAGGGAGGCTAGCGGGACCCTCCTACAATGAGCAGTTCTTC
v_call: TRBV7-2; j_call: TRBJ2-1; clone_size: .; d_call: .; cdr3_aa: CASSVDKSSYNEQFF; cdr3_nt: TGTGCCAGCAGCGTGGACAAGAGCTCCTACAATGAGCAGTTCTTC
v_call: TRBV15; j_call: TRBJ2-1; clone_size: few; d_call: .; cdr3_aa: CATSRDWLGEQFF; cdr3_nt: TGTGCCACCAGCAGAGATTGGTTGGGAGAGCAGTTCTTC
v_call: TRBV7-8; j_call: TRBJ1-6; clone_size: .; d_call: TRBD1; cdr3_aa: CASSTGTGGSPLHF; cdr3_nt: TGTGCCAGCAGCACGGGGACAGGGGGTTCACCCCTCCACTTT
v_call: TRBV18; j_call: TRBJ2-7; clone_size: .; d_call: TRBD2; cdr3_aa: CASSRPGGPQYEQYF; cdr3_nt: TGTGCCAGCTCACGTCCGGGAGGGCCCCAATACGAGCAGTACTTC
v_call: TRBV12-3/TRBV12-4; j_call: TRBJ1-6; clone_size: .; d_call: .; cdr3_aa: CASSLIIDSPLHF; cdr3_nt: TGTGCCAGCAGTTTAATTATAGATTCACCCCTCCACTTT
v_call: TRBV5-1; j_call: TRBJ2-2; clone_size: .; d_call: .; cdr3_aa: CASTRQETGELFF; cdr3_nt: TGCGCCAGCACCCGACAGGAAACCGGGGAGCTGTTTTTT
v_call: TRBV2; j_call: TRBJ1-5; clone_size: many; d_call: .; cdr3_aa: CASSEGNQPQHF; cdr3_nt: TGTGCCAGCAGTGAGGGCAATCAGCCCCAGCATTTT
v_call: TRBV28; j_call: TRBJ1-2; clone_size: many; d_call: .; cdr3_aa: CASSLLGPYGYTF; cdr3_nt: TGTGCCAGCAGTTTATTAGGGCCCTATGGCTACACCTTC
v_call: TRBV20-1; j_call: TRBJ2-5; clone_size: many; d_call: TRBD1; cdr3_aa: CSARVGTASGETQYF; cdr3_nt: TGCAGTGCTAGAGTAGGGACAGCCTCAGGGGAGACCCAGTACTTC
v_call: TRBV19; j_call: TRBJ2-1; clone_size: .; d_call: TRBD1; cdr3_aa: CATEQGREQFF; cdr3_nt: TGTGCCACGGAACAGGGGCGGGAGCAGTTCTTC
v_call: TRBV5-1; j_call: TRBJ2-7; clone_size: .; d_call: TRBD2; cdr3_aa: CASSERPTGTGGRNEQYF; cdr3_nt: TGCGCCAGCAGCGAAAGACCTACGGGTACGGGAGGAAGAAACGAGCAGTACTTC
v_call: TRBV5-1; j_call: TRBJ2-1; clone_size: many; d_call: TRBD1; cdr3_aa: CASSLEPGQEDEQFF; cdr3_nt: TGCGCCAGCAGCTTGGAGCCGGGACAGGAGGATGAGCAGTTCTTC
v_call: TRBV11-2; j_call: TRBJ2-1; clone_size: .; d_call: .; cdr3_aa: CASSLTIRVGYNEQFF; cdr3_nt: TGTGCCAGCAGCTTAACCATCAGGGTGGGTTACAATGAGCAGTTCTTC
v_call: TRBV28; j_call: TRBJ2-7; clone_size: many; d_call: .; cdr3_aa: CASRRLPTGSYEQYF; cdr3_nt: TGTGCCAGCAGGCGTCTTCCCACGGGTTCCTACGAGCAGTACTTC
v_call: TRBV6-1; j_call: TRBJ1-5; clone_size: .; d_call: .; cdr3_aa: CASSAPGVSNQPQHF; cdr3_nt: TGTGCCAGTTCCGCCCCAGGGGTTAGCAATCAGCCCCAGCATTTT
v_call: TRBV2; j_call: TRBJ2-2; clone_size: .; d_call: .; cdr3_aa: CASSDGAGSGTGELFF; cdr3_nt: TGTGCCAGCAGTGACGGTGCGGGCTCTGGCACCGGGGAGCTGTTTTTT
v_call: TRBV9; j_call: TRBJ2-7; clone_size: .; d_call: .; cdr3_aa: CASSLVPGQLYEQYF; cdr3_nt: TGTGCCAGCAGCTTAGTACCGGGACAACTTTACGAGCAGTACTTC
v_call: TRBV20-1; j_call: TRBJ2-7; clone_size: many; d_call: .; cdr3_aa: CSAPGRSSYEQYF; cdr3_nt: TGCAGTGCTCCAGGACGGTCCTCCTACGAGCAGTACTTC
v_call: TRBV13; j_call: TRBJ2-1; clone_size: .; d_call: .; cdr3_aa: CASSLNSVAASYNEQFF; cdr3_nt: TGTGCCAGCAGCTTAAACTCCGTCGCAGCTTCCTACAATGAGCAGTTCTTC
v_call: TRBV19; j_call: TRBJ1-1; clone_size: .; d_call: .; cdr3_aa: CASSMRGRNTEAFF; cdr3_nt: TGTGCCAGTAGTATGAGGGGTCGGAACACTGAAGCTTTCTTT
v_call: TRBV7-6; j_call: TRBJ2-2; clone_size: .; d_call: .; cdr3_aa: CASSLRQAANTGELFF; cdr3_nt: TGTGCCAGCAGCTTAAGGCAGGCCGCGAACACCGGGGAGCTGTTTTTT
v_call: TRBV7-8; j_call: TRBJ2-5; clone_size: many; d_call: .; cdr3_aa: CASSLPGGMETQYF; cdr3_nt: TGTGCCAGCAGCTTACCAGGCGGCATGGAGACCCAGTACTTC
v_call: TRBV18; j_call: TRBJ1-2; clone_size: few; d_call: .; cdr3_aa: CASSPRPRASYGYTF; cdr3_nt: TGTGCCAGCTCACCGCGTCCCAGGGCGAGCTATGGCTACACCTTC
v_call: TRBV28; j_call: TRBJ2-2; clone_size: .; d_call: .; cdr3_aa: CATQGTNTGELFF; cdr3_nt: TGTGCCACCCAAGGTACTAACACCGGGGAGCTGTTTTTT
v_call: TRBV7-3; j_call: TRBJ2-7; clone_size: many; d_call: .; cdr3_aa: CASSLTPPLEQYF; cdr3_nt: TGTGCCAGCAGCTTAACACCTCCTCTCGAGCAGTACTTC